These 8 T cell receptor beta chains share one sample of origin, sequenced in a study of response to subunit inactivated influenza vaccine. TCRdb ran MiXCR on the RT-PCR reads and lists one entry per CDR3 protein. The sample carries about 700,000 distinct CDR3 sequences, about 14% recorded once. The input for sequencing was PBMCs from blood, taken less than 15 days before vaccination. All receptors come from a man over 45 who received an inactivated influenza vaccine.

The V gene is TRBV20-1, the J gene TRBJ2-1; D is unclear. The V gene lost 4 bases and the J gene lost 9 bases, with 7 bases spanning the gap. Per the germline V gene, CDR1 is DFQATT and CDR2 is SNEGSKA (reference sequence). The CDR3 totals 10 residues. The CDR3 region is CSAKFGEQFF. DNA of the CDR3: TGCAGTGCTAAATTTGGTGAGCAGTTCTTC.

V gene TRBV10-2 combines with J gene TRBJ2-1; no clear D gene. Germline CDR1 and CDR2: WSHSY and SAAADI. This CDR3 contains 17 residues. Trimming took 0 bases from V and 2 from J, leaving 14 bases between them. This chain's CDR3 is CASSESKVAEPYNEQFF. DNA for the CDR3: TGCGCCAGCAGTGAGTCTAAAGTGGCCGAACCCTACAATGAGCAGTTCTTC.

This chain uses TRBV9 with TRBJ1-1; 7 bases are shared with TRBD1. CDR1 SGDLS and CDR2 YYNGEE come from the germline V gene. Trimming at V came to 3 bases and at J to 0 bases, leaving 5 bases not matched to a gene. The CDR3 length is 15 residues. CDR3 residues: CASSAGTVMNTEAFF. The CDR3 DNA reads TGTGCCAGCAGCGCCGGGACAGTCATGAACACTGAAGCTTTCTTT.

This clonotype was seen repeatedly, ten times or more. The rearrangement joins TRBV15 to TRBJ2-3; D might be TRBD1 or TRBD2, each matching 5 bases. Germline loops: CDR1 LNHNV, CDR2 YYDKDF (reference sequence). V was clipped by 5 bases and J by 0 bases, with 12 bases between them. The CDR3 is 15 amino acids. The CDR3 region has the DNA TGTGCCACCAGCCGAGGGGCCTTTAGCACAGATACGCAGTATTTT. Translation: CATSRGAFSTDTQYF.

This clonotype appeared many times. This chain uses TRBV20-1 with TRBJ1-6; TRBD1 aligns across 8 bases. Germline V gene lookup returns CDR1 DFQATT and CDR2 SNEGSKA (reference sequence). V shed 0 bases, J shed 4 bases, and the junction held 8 bases outside the gene matches. The CDR3 loop spans 17 amino acids. CDR3 coding DNA: TGCAGTGCTAGAGACTTCAGGGGGCCCTTGTATAATTCACCCCTCCACTTT. Translating gives CSARDFRGPLYNSPLHF.

This clonotype was detected many times. CDR3 residues: CASSSRRVYNEQFF. The CDR3 region has the DNA TGTGCCAGCAGTTCTAGGAGGGTCTACAATGAGCAGTTCTTC. The chain joins TRBV12-3 or TRBV12-4 to TRBJ2-1, with a possible D match to TRBD2 (6 bases). Trimming took off 4 bases at V and 3 bases at J, with 10 bases between the two ends. The CDR3 covers 14 residues.

The rearrangement joins TRBV12-3 or TRBV12-4 to TRBJ2-6, with a tentative D call TRBD2 (5 bases). Trimming took 3 bases from V and 9 from J, leaving 15 bases between them. The CDR3 consists of 15 residues. The CDR3 coding sequence is TGTGCCAGCAGTTTCCGGGAAACCCTCATCAACGTCCTGACTTTC. It translates to CASSFRETLINVLTF.

The table lists this clonotype with a few counts. The chain employs TRBV12-3 or TRBV12-4 and TRBJ2-7, with 13 bases fitting TRBD2. This CDR3 has 16 residues. V gave up 5 bases and J gave up 4 bases; unmatched junction bases: 8. The CDR3 nucleotides read TGTGCCAGCAGTCCCCGGACTAGCGGGAGTTATTACGAGCAGTACTTC. Protein: CASSPRTSGSYYEQYF.